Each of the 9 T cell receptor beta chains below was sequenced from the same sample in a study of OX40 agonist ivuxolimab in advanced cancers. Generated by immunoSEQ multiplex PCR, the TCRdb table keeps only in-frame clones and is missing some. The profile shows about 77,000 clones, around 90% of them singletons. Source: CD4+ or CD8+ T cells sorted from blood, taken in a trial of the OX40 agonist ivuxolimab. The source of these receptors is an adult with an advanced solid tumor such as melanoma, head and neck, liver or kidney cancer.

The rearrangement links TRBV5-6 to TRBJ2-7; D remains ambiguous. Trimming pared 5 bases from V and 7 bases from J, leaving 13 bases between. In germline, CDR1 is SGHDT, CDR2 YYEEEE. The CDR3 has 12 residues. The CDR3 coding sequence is TGTGCCAGCAGGTACGATGTGGGAGAGCAGTACTTC. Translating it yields CASRYDVGEQYF.

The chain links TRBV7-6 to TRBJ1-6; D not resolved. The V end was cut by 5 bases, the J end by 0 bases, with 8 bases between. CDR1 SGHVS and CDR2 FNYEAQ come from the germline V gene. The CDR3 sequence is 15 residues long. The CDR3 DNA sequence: TGTGCCAGCAGCCTAGAGAACTCCTATAATTCACCCCTCCACTTT. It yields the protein CASSLENSYNSPLHF.

The CDR3: CASISGTNQPQHF. The CDR3 nucleotides are TGTGCCAGCATTTCAGGGACCAATCAGCCCCAGCATTTT. The chain employs TRBV2 and TRBJ1-5; D is perhaps TRBD1 (5 bases). V was trimmed by 7 bases and J by 3 bases, leaving 10 bases between them. The germline V gene encodes CDR1 SNHLY and CDR2 FYNNEI. This CDR3 region has 13 residues.

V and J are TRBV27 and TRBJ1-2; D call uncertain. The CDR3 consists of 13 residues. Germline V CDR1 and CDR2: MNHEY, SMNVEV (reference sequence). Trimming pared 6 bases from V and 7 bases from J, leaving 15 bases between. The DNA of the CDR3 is TGTGCCAGCAGATTAACCGGGTCTTTTGGCTACACCTTC. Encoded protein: CASRLTGSFGYTF.

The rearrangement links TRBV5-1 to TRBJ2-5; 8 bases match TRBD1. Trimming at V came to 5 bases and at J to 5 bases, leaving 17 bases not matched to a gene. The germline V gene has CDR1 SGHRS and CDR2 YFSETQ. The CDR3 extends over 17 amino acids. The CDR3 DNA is TGCGCCAGCAGTCCTAGAATGACAGGGGTAGGTTCGGAGACCCAGTACTTC. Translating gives CASSPRMTGVGSETQYF.

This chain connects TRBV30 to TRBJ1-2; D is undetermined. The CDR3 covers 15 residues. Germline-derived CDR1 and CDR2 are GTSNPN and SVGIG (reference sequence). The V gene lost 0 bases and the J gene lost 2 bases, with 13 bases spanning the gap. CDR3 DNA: TGTGCCTGGAGTGTACGGGGAACCTACAACTATGGCTACACCTTC. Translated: CAWSVRGTYNYGYTF.

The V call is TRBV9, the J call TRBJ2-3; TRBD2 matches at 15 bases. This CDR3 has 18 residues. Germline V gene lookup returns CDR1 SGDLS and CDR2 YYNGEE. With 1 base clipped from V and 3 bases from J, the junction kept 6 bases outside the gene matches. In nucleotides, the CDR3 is TGTGCCAGCAGCGTAAGCTGGACTAGCGGGAGGGCGACAGATACGCAGTATTTT. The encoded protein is CASSVSWTSGRATDTQYF.

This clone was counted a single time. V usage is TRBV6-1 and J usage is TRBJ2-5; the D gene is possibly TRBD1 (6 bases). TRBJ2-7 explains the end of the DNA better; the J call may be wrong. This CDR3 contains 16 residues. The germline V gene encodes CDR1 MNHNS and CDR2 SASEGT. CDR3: CASSDEGHQLSYEQYF. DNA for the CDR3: TGTGCCAGCAGTGATGAGGGACACCAGTTATCCTACGAGCAGTACTTC.

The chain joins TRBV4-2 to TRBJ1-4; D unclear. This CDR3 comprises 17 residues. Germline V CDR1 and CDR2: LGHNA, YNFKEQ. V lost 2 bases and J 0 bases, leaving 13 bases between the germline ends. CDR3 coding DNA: TGTGCCAGCAGCCAACCTCTTCCGGGAGCAACTAATGAAAAACTGTTTTTT. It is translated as CASSQPLPGATNEKLFF.